The next 20 T cell receptor beta chains were all read from a single sample in a study of shared clonotypes between healthy human individuals. TCRdb keeps only in-frame clones here, not all; method: immunoSEQ multiplex PCR. The table has 300,000 to 400,000 clones, around 79% seen once. The material sequenced was memory CD4+ T cells sorted from blood. The subset was: CD45RA-negative fraction. The receptor source for this set is a man aged 30 to 45 in good health.

The chain joins TRBV7-3 to TRBJ2-7; D remains ambiguous. The CDR3 is made up of 12 amino acids. Germline V CDR1 and CDR2: SGHTA, FQGTGA. V dropped 5 bases and J dropped 6 bases, with 11 bases sitting between them. The CDR3 DNA is TGTGCCAGCAGCCCAGGAATAGGCGAGCAGTACTTC. This encodes CASSPGIGEQYF.

In the case of this clone: The same CDR3 also results from other DNA sequences found in this sample. J is TRBJ1-5 and V is TRBV18; weak D call: TRBD1 (5 bases). V lost 2 bases, J lost 4 bases, and 6 bases lay in between. Germline CDR1 reads KGHSH; CDR2 reads LQKENI. The CDR3 loop spans 13 amino acids. CDR3 in amino acids: CASSPDRNQPQHF. The CDR3 nucleotides are TGTGCCAGCTCACCAGACAGAAATCAGCCCCAGCATTTT.

This clone occurred a few times. The chain carries TRBV5-4 and TRBJ2-3; tentative D call: TRBD2 (5 bases). There are 14 residues in the CDR3. Germline values: CDR1 SGHNT, CDR2 YYREEE (reference sequence). Trimming stripped 2 bases from V and 6 bases from J, with 13 bases between. The CDR3 coding sequence is TGTGCCAGCAGCTTAGGACTCGGCTCCGATACGCAGTATTTT. Protein sequence: CASSLGLGSDTQYF.

The rearrangement joins TRBV7-3 to TRBJ2-1, with D unclear. Trimming removed 4 bases from V and 5 bases from J, with 6 bases in between. The length of the CDR3 is 12 residues. Germline CDR1 reads SGHTA; CDR2 reads FQGTGA. The CDR3 region has the DNA TGTGCCAGCAGCTCACCAGACAATGAGCAGTTCTTC. It yields the protein CASSSPDNEQFF.

Note on this clone: A far larger clone is just one base off, so this is likely a read error. The chain links TRBV7-2 to TRBJ2-5; D gene unclear. Germline lookup yields CDR1 SGHTA and CDR2 FQGNSA. CDR3 length: 12 residues. The CDR3, as DNA: TGTGTCAGCAGCCCACTTCAAGAGACCCAGTACTTC. Translated, it gives CVSSPLQETQYF.

V gene TRBV5-1 combines with J gene TRBJ1-6, with 7 bases that match TRBD1. Germline values: CDR1 SGHRS, CDR2 YFSETQ. This CDR3 region has 14 residues. J lost 5 bases, V lost 5 bases, and 4 bases had no gene match. The CDR3 is CASRPDRDNSPLHF. The CDR3 DNA sequence: TGCGCCAGCAGACCCGACAGGGATAATTCACCCCTCCACTTT. The entire variable domain, with the rest obtained from reference TRBV5-1 and TRBJ1-6, is as follows: KAGVTQTPRYLIKTRGQQVTLSCSPISGHRSVSWYQQTPGQGLQFLFEYFSETQRNKGNFPGRFSGRQFSNSRSEMNVSTLELGDSALYLCASRPDRDNSPLHFGNGTRLTVT.

V gene TRBV5-1 combines with J gene TRBJ1-1; D call uncertain. CDR1 is SGHRS, CDR2 YFSETQ, per germline. Trimming took 4 bases from V and 0 from J, leaving 7 bases between them. This CDR3 has 13 residues. CDR3 region: CASSPWMNTEAFF. DNA of the CDR3: TGCGCCAGCAGCCCCTGGATGAACACTGAAGCTTTCTTT.

The genes are TRBV5-1 and TRBJ2-7; D ambiguous. The CDR3 is 13 residues long. Germline CDR1 is SGHRS and CDR2 is YFSETQ. V lost 4 bases and J 6 bases, leaving 14 bases between the germline ends. The CDR3 is CASSALLSTEQYF. The CDR3 DNA reads TGCGCCAGCAGCGCTCTCCTAAGCACCGAGCAGTACTTC.

The chain has TRBV4-1 and TRBJ2-1; 7 bases match TRBD1. CDR3 length: 17 residues. Losses at the gene ends were 0 bases for V and 6 bases for J; bases not matched to a gene: 11. CDR1 MGHRA and CDR2 YSYEKL come from the germline V gene. The CDR3 nucleotides read TGCGCCAGCAGCCAAGACCCCGACAGGGTGACTATCAATGAGCAGTTCTTC. It codes for CASSQDPDRVTINEQFF.

This chain links TRBV5-1 with TRBJ2-2; D could derive from TRBD1 or TRBD2 (5 bases each). Germline loops: CDR1 SGHRS, CDR2 YFSETQ. V lost 6 bases and J 1 base, leaving 10 bases between the germline ends. This CDR3 is built from 14 residues. The CDR3 sequence: CASTGTLNTGELFF. CDR3 bases: TGCGCCAGCACCGGGACGTTGAACACCGGGGAGCTGTTTTTT.

The genes are TRBV5-8 and TRBJ2-3; D is uncertain. Germline V gene data show CDR1 as SGHTS and CDR2 as YDEGEE. The CDR3 has 12 amino acids. The ends were cut back, 3 bases at V and 4 bases at J, with 6 bases in the middle. The CDR3 loop reads CASSYTPDTQYF. CDR3 DNA sequence: TGTGCCAGCAGCTATACTCCAGATACGCAGTATTTT.

CDR3 DNA: TGTGCCAGCAGCTCCAGAGTGGATACGCAGTATTTT. Its translation: CASSSRVDTQYF. The V and J genes are TRBV9 and TRBJ2-3, with D uncertain. Germline V gene sequence: CDR1 SGDLS, CDR2 YYNGEE. The CDR3 is 12 amino acids. The ends were cut back, 4 bases at V and 6 bases at J, with 9 bases in the middle. Supplemented by reference TRBV9 and TRBJ2-3, the full variable domain reads DSGVTQTPKHLITATGQRVTLRCSPRSGDLSVYWYQQSLDQGLQFLIQYYNGEERAKGNILERFSAQQFPDLHSELNLSSLELGDSALYFCASSSRVDTQYFGPGTRLTVL.

V gene TRBV6-5 combines with J gene TRBJ2-7; the D gene is possibly TRBD1 (5 bases). Germline V lookup: CDR1 MNHEY, CDR2 SVGAGI. V lost 6 bases and J 1 base, leaving 7 bases between the germline ends. This CDR3 is built from 12 residues. CDR3 protein: CASSRDSYEQYF. CDR3 nucleotides: TGTGCCAGCAGCAGGGATTCCTACGAGCAGTACTTC.

This clone was counted a few times. The chain recombines TRBV27 with TRBJ1-2, with 9 bases fitting TRBD1. Losses at the gene ends were 10 bases for V and 0 bases for J; bases not matched to a gene: 12. This CDR3 is 16 amino acids long. In germline, CDR1 is MNHEY, CDR2 SMNVEV (reference sequence). The CDR3, as DNA: TGTGCCACCCTGGGGACAGGGTCAGGCCCTAACTATGGCTACACCTTC. This translates into CATLGTGSGPNYGYTF.

Comment on this clone: This same CDR3 is encoded by further DNA sequences in the sample. This chain uses TRBV5-1 with TRBJ2-7, with 8 nucleotides matching TRBD1. CDR3 size: 14 residues. V was clipped by 0 bases and J by 2 bases; unmatched bases: 1. CDR1 and CDR2 from the germline V gene are SGHRS and YFSETQ. The CDR3 region has the DNA TGCGCCAGCAGCTTGGCACAGGGGGCCTACGAGCAGTACTTC. This sequence encodes CASSLAQGAYEQYF.

This clone was seen only a few times. The rearrangement joins TRBV19 to TRBJ2-3; 9 positions match TRBD2. Germline CDR1 LNHDA, CDR2 SQIVND (reference sequence). The V and J ends lost 7 bases and 11 bases, in that order; junction bases with no gene match: 4. The CDR3 loop spans 11 amino acids. CDR3 residues: CASTNSGRQYF. The CDR3 nucleotides read TGTGCCAGTACTAATAGCGGGAGGCAGTATTTT. The whole variable domain, remainder taken from reference TRBV19 and TRBJ2-3, is DGGITQSPKYLFRKEGQNVTLSCEQNLNHDAMYWYRQDPGQGLRLIYYSQIVNDFQKGDIAEGYSVSREKKESFPLTVTSAQKNPTAFYLCASTNSGRQYFGPGTRLTVL.

This chain connects TRBV7-2 to TRBJ1-5; 8 positions match TRBD1. The CDR3 runs 17 residues. Trimming at V came to 2 bases and at J to 1 base, leaving 7 bases not matched to a gene. The germline V gene encodes CDR1 SGHTA and CDR2 FQGNSA. The CDR3 sequence: CASSLRSGGLSNQPQHF. For the CDR3, the DNA is TGTGCCAGCAGCTTAAGATCAGGGGGCTTAAGCAATCAGCCCCAGCATTTT.

CDR3 amino acids: CASSLDPDIQYF. CDR3 sequence (DNA): TGTGCCAGCAGCTTAGATCCGGACATTCAGTACTTC. The chain links TRBV7-9 to TRBJ2-4, with no clear D. CDR1 SEHNR and CDR2 FQNEAQ come from the germline V gene (reference sequence). CDR3 length: 12 amino acids. Trimming stripped 1 base from V and 8 bases from J, with 6 bases between.

The chain is built from TRBV28 and TRBJ1-5; D might be TRBD1 (5 bases). CDR1 is MDHEN, CDR2 SYDVKM, per germline. Trimming removed 6 bases from V and 6 bases from J, with 18 bases in between. The CDR3 is made up of 15 amino acids. In DNA, the CDR3 is TGTGCCAGCAGGTACTCCGGGACGGGCGGTCAGCCCCAGCATTTT. It is translated as CASRYSGTGGQPQHF.

The rearrangement uses TRBV15 and TRBJ1-2; TRBD1 matches 9 bases. This CDR3 has 15 amino acids. The J segment lost 6 bases and the V segment lost 0 bases, leaving 5 bases of the junction unmatched. CDR1 and CDR2 from the germline V gene are LNHNV and YYDKDF (reference sequence). CDR3: CATSRDLWDRDGYTF. CDR3 sequence (DNA): TGTGCCACCAGCAGAGATCTTTGGGACAGGGATGGCTACACCTTC.